The 19 T cell receptor beta chains below were found in one sample sequenced in a study of spatial heterogeneity in lung cancer. Points from the study as a whole: How many expanded intratumoral alpha and beta TCRs were present tracked the tumor mutation count, which was a count of nonsynonymous mutations.

Time point meaning: sample taken at primary tumor resection. Each CDR3 protein is one row after TCRdb ran MiXCR on the 5' RACE reads. Of several thousand distinct CDR3 sequences detected, roughly 5.5% appear once; the ten largest clones hold 25% to 40%. What these receptors recognize is not known. This specimen was lung tumor tissue, taken at surgery. These TCRs come from a female donor with early-stage non-small cell lung cancer.

Sample share makes this clonotype medium-sized. This beta chain slipped into a library made for alpha chains as a stray read, so its size is not meaningful. The V and J genes are TRBV6-5 and TRBJ1-2; TRBD1 agrees at 7 bases. Trimming cost V 3 bases and J 3 bases; bases outside gene matches: 4. The germline gives CDR1 MNHEY, CDR2 SVGAGI. This CDR3 comprises 14 residues. CDR3 in amino acids: CASSYTQGDYGYTF. The CDR3 bases are TGTGCCAGCAGTTATACGCAGGGGGACTATGGCTACACCTTC.

This clonotype is deemed medium-sized. The size of this beta chain means little, since it is a stray read in a library made for alpha chains. The CDR3 reads CSASLGQGAYEQYV. The CDR3 DNA reads TGCAGTGCTAGCTTGGGACAGGGAGCGTACGAGCAGTACGTC. This chain connects TRBV20-1 to TRBJ2-7; 9 bases align to TRBD1. The CDR3 is 14 residues long. Germline CDR1 and CDR2: DFQATT and SNEGSKA (reference sequence). V was pared by 3 bases and J by 4 bases, with 7 bases of the junction left unmatched.

This clonotype rates as medium-sized. Because the library targeted alpha chains, this beta chain is an off-target read whose size means little. This chain connects TRBV7-9 to TRBJ2-6; perhaps D is TRBD1 or TRBD2 (5 bases each). V lost 2 bases and J 4 bases, leaving 21 bases between the germline ends. Germline CDR1 SEHNR, CDR2 FQNEAQ (reference sequence). This CDR3 spans 19 amino acids. CDR3 in amino acids: CASSLKGTMSGSGANVLTF. For the CDR3, the DNA is TGTGCCAGCAGCTTAAAAGGGACGATGTCAGGGTCAGGGGCCAACGTCCTGACTTTC. The full variable domain, rest sourced from reference TRBV7-9 and TRBJ2-6, is DTGVSQNPRHKITKRGQNVTFRCDPISEHNRLYWYRQTLGQGPEFLTYFQNEAQLEKSRLLSDRFSAERPKGSFSTLEIQRTEQGDSAMYLCASSLKGTMSGSGANVLTFGAGSRLTVL.

This clonotype was recorded at least ten times. Since it is a stray read in a library aimed at alpha chains, this beta chain has a size that is not meaningful. The rearrangement joins TRBV6-1 to TRBJ2-7; 7 bases match TRBD2. The V and J ends lost 3 bases and 4 bases, in that order; junction bases with no gene match: 6. Looked up from germline, CDR1 is MNHNS and CDR2 is SASEGT. The CDR3 runs to 14 residues. Here the CDR3 DNA reads TGTGCCAGCAGTGAGGCTAGCGGAGGATACGAGCAGTACGTC. The encoded protein is CASSEASGGYEQYV.

At least ten counts were recorded for this clonotype. This beta chain slipped into a library made for alpha chains as a stray read, so its size is not meaningful. The rearrangement links TRBV20-1 to TRBJ1-6, with 8 bases aligning to TRBD1. V lost 4 bases and J lost 0; bases outside the gene matches: 5. CDR3 length: 16 amino acids. Germline V gives CDR1 DFQATT, CDR2 SNEGSKA (reference sequence). The CDR3 loop reads CSAKIGQGSYNSPLHF. The CDR3 region has the DNA TGCAGTGCTAAAATTGGACAGGGCTCCTATAATTCACCCCTCCACTTT.

A few counts support this clonotype. Since it is a stray read in a library aimed at alpha chains, this beta chain has a size that is not meaningful. This chain connects TRBV20-1 to TRBJ2-2; D remains unclear. The germline V gene encodes CDR1 DFQATT and CDR2 SNEGSKA (reference sequence). Trimming took off 7 bases at V and 0 bases at J, with 9 bases between the two ends. CDR3 length: 13 amino acids. The CDR3 region is CSVRYANTGELFF. CDR3 DNA sequence: TGCAGTGTCCGGTACGCGAACACCGGGGAGCTGTTTTTT.

About this clonotype itself: This beta chain is a stray sequence in a library constructed for alpha chains; its clone size is not meaningful. The chain couples TRBV7-8 to TRBJ1-6; D is possibly TRBD1 (5 bases). The CDR3 has 17 residues. Trimming stripped 2 bases from V and 7 bases from J, with 18 bases between. CDR1 is SGHVS and CDR2 is FQNEAQ in the germline V gene. The CDR3 DNA reads as TGTGCCAGCAGCTTACAACTGGGGGGACGGATGAATTCACCCCTCCACTTT. Translated: CASSLQLGGRMNSPLHF.

By share of the sample, this clonotype is medium-sized. A library prepared for alpha chains yielded this beta chain as an off-target read; its size is of little meaning. The V gene is TRBV10-3, the J gene TRBJ2-3, with 10 bases lining up with TRBD2. The V segment lost 0 bases and the J segment 4 bases; nucleotides outside the gene matches: 1. The CDR3 covers 15 residues. Germline V gene lookup returns CDR1 ENHRY and CDR2 SYGVKD. The CDR3 nucleotides read TGTGCCATCAGTGAGTCAGCGGGAGGGGCAGATACGCAGTATTTT. It is translated as CAISESAGGADTQYF.

This clonotype is medium-sized within its sample. The library was prepared for alpha chains; this beta chain is a stray read, so its frequency means little. The V call is TRBV6-8, the J call TRBJ2-3, with 10 bases matching TRBD2. CDR3 length: 14 amino acids. The V gene's germline CDR1 is MNHGY and CDR2 SAAAGT. V gave up 7 bases and J gave up 6 bases; unmatched junction bases: 7. CDR3 sequence reads: CASKSGRADDTQYF. The CDR3 DNA is TGTGCCAGCAAGAGCGGGAGGGCCGACGATACGCAGTATTTT.

In its sample, this clonotype was seen many times. This beta chain is a stray sequence in a library constructed for alpha chains; its clone size is not meaningful. The chain has TRBV5-1 and TRBJ2-1; TRBD2 agrees at 8 bases. Germline V gene lookup returns CDR1 SGHRS and CDR2 YFSETQ. CDR3 size: 12 residues. The junction had 9 bases not matched to a gene; V was cut back by 4 bases and J by 15 bases. CDR3 protein: CASSPGRALSFF. As DNA, the CDR3 is TGCGCCAGCAGCCCCGGGAGGGCCCTATCGTTCTTC.

Judged by abundance, this clonotype is medium-sized. This beta chain is an off-target read within a library intended for alpha chains, so its frequency means little. The rearrangement joins TRBV2 to TRBJ2-6; unclear D gene. Trimming shortened V by 7 bases and J by 2 bases, and 3 bases separated the two germline ends. CDR1 is SNHLY, CDR2 FYNNEI, per germline. This CDR3 is built from 12 residues. CDR3 in amino acids: CASNPGANVLTF. CDR3 nucleotide sequence: TGTGCCAGCAATCCTGGGGCCAACGTCCTGACTTTC.

Comments on this clonotype: The library was designed around alpha chains, so this beta chain is a stray read whose abundance carries little weight. The chain is built from TRBV3-1 and TRBJ1-1, with D perhaps TRBD1 (5 bases). Germline CDR1 reads LGHDT; CDR2 reads YNNKEL (reference sequence). Deletions cut 2 bases from V and 1 base from J, with 8 bases between. The CDR3 is 14 amino acids. In DNA, the CDR3 is TGTGCCAGCAGCCAACTTCAGGGGAACACTGAAGCTTTCTTT. It is translated as CASSQLQGNTEAFF. The full variable domain, rest sourced from reference TRBV3-1 and TRBJ1-1, is DTAVSQTPKYLVTQMGNDKSIKCEQNLGHDTMYWYKQDSKKFLKIMFSYNNKELIINETVPNRFSPKSPDKAHLNLHINSLELGDSAVYFCASSQLQGNTEAFFGQGTRLTVV.

This clonotype was picked up many times. In a library made to pick up alpha chains, this beta chain is a stray read with a size that means little. The V call is TRBV5-6, the J call TRBJ2-7, with D unclear. Per the germline V gene, CDR1 is SGHDT and CDR2 is YYEEEE. V dropped 0 bases and J dropped 2 bases, with 15 bases sitting between them. CDR3 length: 16 amino acids. The CDR3 DNA is TGTGCCAGCAGCTTGGGTCCAGGCTCCATTGCCTACGAGCAGTACTTC. It encodes CASSLGPGSIAYEQYF.

This clonotype occurred many times. This beta chain appears as a stray read in a library generated for alpha chains; its size is not informative. This rearrangement joins TRBV20-1 to TRBJ1-1; tentative D call: TRBD1 (5 bases). CDR3 size: 15 residues. Between the trimmed V and J ends, which lost 3 bases and 3 bases, there was a span of 17 bases. Germline CDR1 reads DFQATT; CDR2 reads SNEGSKA (reference sequence). The CDR3 region has the DNA TGCAGTGCTAGTGGGGCAATGGGGGGGTACACTGAAGCTTTCTTT. It encodes CSASGAMGGYTEAFF.

In its sample, this clonotype was seen many times. Since the library was made to target alpha chains, this beta chain is a stray read and its abundance is not meaningful. The rearrangement joins TRBV5-1 to TRBJ1-6; D ambiguous. Germline values: CDR1 SGHRS, CDR2 YFSETQ. V lost 1 base to trimming and J lost 9 bases, with 14 bases between them. The CDR3 runs 15 residues. The CDR3 here is CASSLSTGRSSPLHF. CDR3 in DNA: TGCGCCAGCAGCTTGTCGACCGGCCGGAGTTCACCCCTCCACTTT.

This clonotype is medium-sized in the sample. This beta chain appears as a stray read in a library generated for alpha chains; its size is not informative. The chain is built from TRBV6-5 and TRBJ1-2; D perhaps matches TRBD1 (5 bases). Trimming removed 8 bases from V and 7 bases from J, with 20 bases in between. The CDR3 is made up of 14 amino acids. CDR1 and CDR2 (germline): MNHEY, SVGAGI. CDR3 loop: CASGQGPVRFGYTF. Written as DNA, the CDR3 is TGTGCCAGCGGTCAGGGACCCGTCCGTTTTGGCTACACCTTC.

Relative to its sample, this clonotype is medium-sized (0.01 to 0.1%). This beta chain came through as a stray read in a library set up for alpha chains, and its size says little. V usage is TRBV7-9 and J usage is TRBJ2-7; 11 bases fit TRBD2. CDR3 length: 13 amino acids. CDR1 and CDR2 from the germline V gene are SEHNR and FQNEAQ (reference sequence). J was trimmed by 5 bases and V by 8 bases; bases with no gene match: 5. The CDR3 region has the DNA TGTGCCAGCCAGACTAGCGGGGCTAACGAGCAGTACTTC. Amino acids: CASQTSGANEQYF. Combining the CDR3 with reference TRBV7-9 and TRBJ2-7 gives the whole variable domain DTGVSQNPRHKITKRGQNVTFRCDPISEHNRLYWYRQTLGQGPEFLTYFQNEAQLEKSRLLSDRFSAERPKGSFSTLEIQRTEQGDSAMYLCASQTSGANEQYFGPGTRLTVT.

This clonotype counts as medium-sized (0.01 to 0.1%). This beta chain represents an off-target read in a library built for alpha chains; its size is of limited meaning. The rearrangement links TRBV28 to TRBJ1-1; possible D gene TRBD1, 6 bases. Germline-derived CDR1 and CDR2 are MDHEN and SYDVKM. V was shortened by 6 bases and J by 1 base, with 15 bases between the two germline ends. This CDR3 contains 15 residues. CDR3 in amino acids: CASSLRGAQNTEAFF. In nucleotides, the CDR3 is TGTGCCAGCAGCCTCAGGGGAGCCCAGAACACTGAAGCTTTCTTT.

This clonotype is judged medium-sized. Little can be read into the size of this beta chain, an off-target read in a library designed for alpha chains. This chain connects TRBV20-1 to TRBJ2-1; 11 positions agree with TRBD2. Per the germline V gene, CDR1 is DFQATT and CDR2 is SNEGSKA (reference sequence). V trimming: 7 bases; J trimming: 7 bases; junction bases outside the gene matches: 9. This CDR3 region has 14 residues. CDR3 in amino acids: CSVPTSGRINEQFF. The CDR3 DNA reads as TGCAGTGTCCCCACTAGCGGGAGAATTAATGAGCAGTTCTTC.